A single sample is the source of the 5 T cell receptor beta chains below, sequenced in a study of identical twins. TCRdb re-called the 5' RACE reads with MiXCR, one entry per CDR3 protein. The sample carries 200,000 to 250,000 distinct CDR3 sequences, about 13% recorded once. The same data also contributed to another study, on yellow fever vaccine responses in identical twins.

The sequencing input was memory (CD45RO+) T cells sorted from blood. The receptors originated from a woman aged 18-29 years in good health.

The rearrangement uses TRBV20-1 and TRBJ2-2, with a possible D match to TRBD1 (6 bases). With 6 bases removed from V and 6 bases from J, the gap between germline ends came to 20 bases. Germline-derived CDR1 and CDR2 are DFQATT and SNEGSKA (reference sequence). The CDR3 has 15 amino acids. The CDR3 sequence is CSARPLAGDAGELFF. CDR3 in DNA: TGCAGTGCCAGGCCCTTGGCAGGGGATGCCGGGGAGCTGTTTTTT.

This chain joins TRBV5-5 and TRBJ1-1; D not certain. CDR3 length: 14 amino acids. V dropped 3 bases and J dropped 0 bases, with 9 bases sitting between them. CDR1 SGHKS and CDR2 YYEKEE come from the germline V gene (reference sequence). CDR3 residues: CASSYLSLNTEAFF. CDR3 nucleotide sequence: TGTGCCAGCAGCTACCTTTCCTTGAACACTGAAGCTTTCTTT. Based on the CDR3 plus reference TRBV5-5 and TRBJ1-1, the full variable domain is DAGVTQSPTHLIKTRGQQVTLRCSPISGHKSVSWYQQVLGQGPQFIFQYYEKEERGRGNFPDRFSARQFPNYSSELNVNALLLGDSALYLCASSYLSLNTEAFFGQGTRLTVV.

The CDR3 loop is CASSPYGLLAGGINEQFF. In DNA, the CDR3 is TGTGCCAGCAGTCCCTATGGGTTGCTAGCGGGGGGAATCAATGAGCAGTTCTTC. V gene TRBV2 combines with J gene TRBJ2-1, with 11 bases identical to TRBD2. Germline loops: CDR1 SNHLY, CDR2 FYNNEI. V was clipped by 5 bases and J by 6 bases; unmatched bases: 15. This CDR3 contains 18 residues.

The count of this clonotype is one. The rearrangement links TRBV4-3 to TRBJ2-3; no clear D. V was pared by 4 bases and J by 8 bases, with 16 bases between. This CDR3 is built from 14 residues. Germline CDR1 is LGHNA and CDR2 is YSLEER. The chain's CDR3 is CASSLRAAASTQYF. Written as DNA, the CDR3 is TGCGCCAGCAGCCTCCGGGCGGCGGCGAGTACGCAGTATTTT.

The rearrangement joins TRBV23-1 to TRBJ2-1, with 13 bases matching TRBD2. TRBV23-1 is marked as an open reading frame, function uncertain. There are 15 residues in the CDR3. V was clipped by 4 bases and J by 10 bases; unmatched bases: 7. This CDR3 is CASSLRLAGGWEQFF. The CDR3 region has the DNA TGCGCCAGCAGTCTACGACTAGCGGGAGGTTGGGAGCAGTTCTTC.